A single sample gave rise to the 15 T cell receptor beta chains below, sequenced in a study of cytomegalovirus exposure and HLA in healthy donors. Clones were read by immunoSEQ multiplex PCR, and TCRdb kept only the in-frame ones, dropping some. The sample consists of a few hundred thousand clones, 85% to 90% of them appearing once. Sequencing input: PBMCs. These receptors were obtained from a woman aged 18-29 years in good health and CMV-seronegative.

V usage is TRBV7-6 and J usage is TRBJ2-1, with TRBD2 identical over 14 bases. The CDR3 length is 14 residues. The V gene's germline CDR1 is SGHVS and CDR2 FNYEAQ. The ends lost 1 base at V and 11 bases at J; junction bases unmatched: 1. In nucleotides, the CDR3 is TGTGCCAGCAGCTTAGGACTAGCGGGGGGGAAGCAGTTCTTC. Its protein is CASSLGLAGGKQFF.

J is TRBJ1-2 and V is TRBV27; no clear D gene. The germline gives CDR1 MNHEY, CDR2 SMNVEV (reference sequence). The CDR3 is made up of 13 amino acids. Trimming left V 3 bases short and J 0 bases short, with 5 bases between. Here the CDR3 DNA reads TGTGCCAGCAGTTTCGGGACTAACTATGGCTACACCTTC. This sequence encodes CASSFGTNYGYTF.

The V and J genes are TRBV4-1 and TRBJ2-7; 8 bases are shared with TRBD2. Losses at the gene ends were 0 bases for V and 0 bases for J; bases not matched to a gene: 1. The CDR3 spans 15 residues. From germline, CDR1 is MGHRA and CDR2 YSYEKL. The CDR3 reads CASSQDTSGSYEQYV. CDR3 DNA sequence: TGCGCCAGCAGCCAAGATACTAGCGGCTCCTACGAGCAGTACGTC.

As DNA, the CDR3 is TGTGCCAGCAAGGCCCAGGCGGGGGAACACACTGAAGCTTTCTTT. This gives the protein CASKAQAGEHTEAFF. The chain uses TRBV6-5 and TRBJ1-1; D possibly corresponds to TRBD1 (5 bases). Germline-derived CDR1 and CDR2 are MNHEY and SVGAGI. Trimming removed 7 bases from V and 3 bases from J, with 18 bases in between. CDR3 length: 15 amino acids.

The chain combines TRBV6-5 with TRBJ2-7; TRBD1 aligns across 10 bases. V shed 10 bases and J 6 bases; nucleotides not matched to a gene: 9. This CDR3 region has 13 residues. Germline V gene lookup returns CDR1 MNHEY and CDR2 SVGAGI. This CDR3 reads CATRRDRGGEQYV. The CDR3 DNA reads as TGTGCCACCCGAAGGGACAGGGGCGGCGAGCAGTACGTC.

The CDR3 DNA reads as TGTGCCAGCAGACCCCAGAACTCCTACGAGCAGTACTTC. This encodes CASRPQNSYEQYF. V usage is TRBV7-2 and J usage is TRBJ2-7, with D hard to call. The CDR3 sequence is 13 residues long. Trimming cost V 6 bases and J 0 bases, with 9 bases left between them. Germline CDR1 and CDR2: SGHTA and FQGNSA.

This clone came up once. The CDR3 DNA follows: TGTGCCAGCAGTGAATTTTGGACAGGGGCGAACACTGAAGCTTTCTTT. Amino acid sequence: CASSEFWTGANTEAFF. The chain carries TRBV25-1 and TRBJ1-1, with 9 bases that match TRBD1. CDR1 and CDR2 from the germline V gene are MGHDK and SYGVNS. V lost 1 base and J lost 1; bases outside the gene matches: 4. The CDR3 is 16 amino acids.

This chain links TRBV10-2 with TRBJ2-1, with 7 nucleotides matching TRBD1. The length of the CDR3 is 14 residues. The trim removed 2 bases at V and 7 bases at J, leaving 5 bases unmatched. Germline loops: CDR1 WSHSY, CDR2 SAAADI. For the CDR3, the DNA is TGCGCCAGCAGTGAGGACAGGGTAGGGAATGAGCAGTTCTTC. Translated, it gives CASSEDRVGNEQFF.

This clone was seen only once. CDR3 protein: CASSEMAQTQYF. CDR3 bases: TGCGCCAGCAGTGAAATGGCCCAGACCCAGTACTTC. The chain uses TRBV10-2 and TRBJ2-5; D uncertain. The CDR3 covers 12 residues. Deletions cut 3 bases from V and 6 bases from J, with 8 bases between. Germline-derived CDR1 and CDR2 are WSHSY and SAAADI.

This clone has a single count. This CDR3 reads CASSLEFAGGLKADTQYF. The CDR3 nucleotides are TGCGCCAGCAGCTTGGAGTTTGCGGGGGGTCTCAAGGCAGATACGCAGTATTTT. The chain is built from TRBV5-1 and TRBJ2-3, with 8 bases aligning to TRBD2. V trimming: 0 bases; J trimming: 4 bases; junction bases outside the gene matches: 13. Germline-derived CDR1 and CDR2 are SGHRS and YFSETQ. The CDR3 loop spans 18 amino acids.

The rearrangement joins TRBV28 to TRBJ1-4; TRBD1 aligns across 8 bases. The CDR3 has 15 residues. Germline V CDR1 and CDR2: MDHEN, SYDVKM. V lost 4 bases, J lost 1 base, and 2 bases stayed unmatched. CDR3 sequence: CASSWTGITNEKLFF. The CDR3 DNA reads as TGTGCCAGCAGTTGGACAGGGATAACTAATGAAAAACTGTTTTTT.

The genes are TRBV5-4 and TRBJ1-6, with D perhaps matching TRBD1 (6 bases). CDR1 is SGHNT, CDR2 YYREEE, per germline (reference sequence). The length of the CDR3 is 15 residues. V shed 3 bases and J shed 6 bases, with 13 bases lying between them. The CDR3 region is CASSWGLGVNSPLHF. DNA of the CDR3: TGTGCCAGCAGCTGGGGGCTGGGCGTTAATTCACCCCTCCACTTT. Using reference TRBV5-4 and TRBJ1-6 for the parts outside the CDR3, the full variable domain is ETGVTQSPTHLIKTRGQQVTLRCSSQSGHNTVSWYQQALGQGPQFIFQYYREEENGRGNFPPRFSGLQFPNYSSELNVNALELDDSALYLCASSWGLGVNSPLHFGNGTRLTVT.

The rearrangement uses TRBV30 and TRBJ2-1; D is undetermined. The V end lost 0 bases, the J end lost 12 bases, and 9 bases lay between the germline ends. This CDR3 is built from 11 residues. Germline assignment: CDR1 GTSNPN and CDR2 SVGIG (reference sequence). This CDR3 reads CAWSVGRGQFF. As DNA, the CDR3 is TGTGCCTGGAGTGTTGGCAGAGGGCAGTTCTTC.

V and J are TRBV28 and TRBJ2-5; 13 nucleotides align to TRBD2. Trimming at V came to 7 bases and at J to 0 bases, leaving 14 bases not matched to a gene. The CDR3 has 19 amino acids. The germline V gene encodes CDR1 MDHEN and CDR2 SYDVKM. CDR3 in DNA: TGTGCCAGCACCCCCGGACTAGCGGGGGCCGAGAGGTACCAAGAGACCCAGTACTTC. Translated, it gives CASTPGLAGAERYQETQYF. Based on the CDR3 plus reference TRBV28 and TRBJ2-5, the full variable domain is DVKVTQSSRYLVKRTGEKVFLECVQDMDHENMFWYRQDPGLGLRLIYFSYDVKMKEKGDIPEGYSVSREKKERFSLILESASTNQTSMYLCASTPGLAGAERYQETQYFGPGTRLLVL.

Concerning this clone: The junction departs from germline at one end; a sequencing error may be responsible. The gene calls are TRBV9 and TRBJ2-1; 8 positions agree with TRBD2. This CDR3 is built from 15 residues. Germline CDR1 and CDR2: SGDLS and YYNGEE. CDR3 protein: CASSVGGLAGNKQFF. The CDR3 nucleotides read TGTGCCAGCAGCGTAGGAGGGCTAGCGGGCAATAAGCAGTTCTTC.